The clone carrying this T cell receptor beta chain occurred many times. The TCR library was built from RNA with a 3' RACE protocol and unique molecular identifiers. MiXCR, run by TCRdb on the 3' RACE reads, gives a single entry per CDR3 protein. The sample includes about 40,000 distinct CDR3 sequences, over 6% of them seen just once. This record belongs to a study of HIV-infected children after antiretroviral therapy interruption. Looking at the study overall: Most children had recorded EBV and CMV exposure. Weeks 0, 12, interruption end (24 or 48), and about 3 years post-study gave interruption-arm samples. In continuous treatment, analyzed samples were from weeks 0, 48 and 150.

This CDR3 has 15 residues. Trimming stripped 1 base from V and 0 bases from J, with 7 bases between. Per germline, CDR1 LGHDT and CDR2 YNNKEL (reference sequence). Sample treatment: PENTA 11 planned treatment interruption arm or continuous ART arm. From thawed PBMCs, naive CD4+ CD45RA+ CD45RO- T cells were sorted. The genes are TRBV3-1 and TRBJ2-1, with D unclear. The sequenced sample was CD45RA+ CD4+ T cells from PBMCs, pooled from several time points, obtained from a donor given antiretroviral therapy, either interrupted or continuous. Subset of the sample: naive CD4+ CD45RA+ CD45RO- T cells. The receptor's source is a pool of human donors with HIV. The DNA for the CDR3 is TGTGCCAGCAGCCAAGGTATTCGCTCCTACAATGAGCAGTTCTTC. It translates to CASSQGIRSYNEQFF.